The 32 T cell receptor beta chains presented below share a single source sample, sequenced in a study of OX40 agonist ivuxolimab in advanced cancers. Profiled with immunoSEQ multiplex PCR; TCRdb holds only in-frame clones, not every one. The sample has about 92,000 clones; 75% to 95% are singletons. Sequencing used CD4+ or CD8+ T cells sorted from blood, obtained in a trial of the OX40 agonist ivuxolimab. Source of these receptors: an adult with an advanced solid tumor such as melanoma, head and neck, liver or kidney cancer.

The chain has TRBV6-5 and TRBJ2-7; the D gene is possibly TRBD1 (5 bases). Germline V gene sequence: CDR1 MNHEY, CDR2 SVGAGI. The ends were cut back, 0 bases at V and 4 bases at J, with 10 bases in the middle. This CDR3 is built from 14 residues. CDR3 DNA: TGTGCCAGCAGTTACTCCCGTAGGGGTTACGAGCAGTACTTC. This gives the protein CASSYSRRGYEQYF.

The chain links TRBV7-2 to TRBJ1-5; D remains ambiguous. V was cut by 1 base and J by 7 bases, with 14 bases left in between. Germline V CDR1 and CDR2: SGHTA, FQGNSA. This CDR3 region has 15 residues. The chain's CDR3 is CASSLDGVGGQPQHF. The CDR3 nucleotides are TGTGCCAGCAGCTTAGATGGTGTGGGAGGGCAGCCCCAGCATTTT.

V and J are TRBV6-5 and TRBJ2-4, with D uncertain. The germline gives CDR1 MNHEY, CDR2 SVGAGI. The CDR3 runs to 12 residues. Trimming stripped 4 bases from V and 0 bases from J, with 1 base between. The CDR3 region has the DNA TGTGCCAGCAGTTTAGCCAAAAACATTCAGTACTTC. Translating it yields CASSLAKNIQYF.

CDR3 sequence: CATSRSGTGLPGGETQYF. Here the CDR3 DNA reads TGTGCCACCAGCAGATCCGGGACAGGGCTCCCCGGGGGGGAGACCCAGTACTTC. The chain employs TRBV15 and TRBJ2-5; 9 positions agree with TRBD1. The CDR3 consists of 18 residues. The germline V gene encodes CDR1 LNHNV and CDR2 YYDKDF (reference sequence). Germline trimming cut 2 bases from V and 5 bases from J; bases unmatched to any gene: 15.

The genes are TRBV28 and TRBJ2-7; D is perhaps TRBD2 (7 bases). Trimming removed 2 bases from V and 4 bases from J, with 18 bases in between. The CDR3 is 16 amino acids. Germline V gene sequence: CDR1 MDHEN, CDR2 SYDVKM. Here the CDR3 reads CASSLGGGTSRYEQYF. The CDR3 DNA reads as TGTGCCAGCAGTTTAGGGGGGGGGACATCACGGTACGAGCAGTACTTC.

Comments on this clone: Other nucleotide sequences in the sample specify the same CDR3. The rearrangement joins TRBV5-4 to TRBJ2-3; 10 nucleotides align to TRBD2. Trimming removed 4 bases from V and 2 bases from J; junction bases left unmatched: 7. The CDR3 runs 16 residues. Germline CDR1 and CDR2: SGHNT and YYREEE (reference sequence). The CDR3 loop is CASSPTAGGNTDTQYF. The CDR3 DNA reads as TGTGCCAGCAGCCCCACAGCGGGAGGGAACACAGATACGCAGTATTTT. Drawing the rest from reference TRBV5-4 and TRBJ2-3, the complete variable domain is ETGVTQSPTHLIKTRGQQVTLRCSSQSGHNTVSWYQQALGQGPQFIFQYYREEENGRGNFPPRFSGLQFPNYSSELNVNALELDDSALYLCASSPTAGGNTDTQYFGPGTRLTVL.

The chain combines TRBV5-1 with TRBJ1-5; perhaps TRBD1 as D (5 bases). This CDR3 contains 15 residues. The ends were cut back, 4 bases at V and 6 bases at J, with 17 bases in the middle. Germline V gene sequence: CDR1 SGHRS, CDR2 YFSETQ. The CDR3 loop reads CASSPGGEGVQPQHF. In nucleotides, the CDR3 is TGCGCCAGCAGCCCCGGGGGGGAGGGAGTTCAGCCCCAGCATTTT.

The V gene is TRBV7-2, the J gene TRBJ2-7; D not resolved. CDR1 is SGHTA and CDR2 is FQGNSA in the germline V gene. V was clipped by 0 bases and J by 1 base, with 7 bases between them. The CDR3 runs to 14 residues. DNA for the CDR3: TGTGCCAGCAGCTTAGCCACACATTCCTACGAGCAGTACTTC. Amino acid sequence: CASSLATHSYEQYF.

The V and J genes are TRBV27 and TRBJ1-6, with 8 bases that match TRBD1. This CDR3 has 13 residues. Unmatched junction bases numbered 0, after V lost 3 bases and J lost 8 bases. The V gene's germline CDR1 is MNHEY and CDR2 SMNVEV (reference sequence). The CDR3 nucleotides read TGTGCCAGCAGTTTGGACAGGGATTCACCCCTCCACTTT. Its protein is CASSLDRDSPLHF.

This clone has a handful of counts. The junction does not match germline at one end; this may be a read error. V gene TRBV6-5 combines with J gene TRBJ2-7; 13 nucleotides match TRBD2. The germline V gene has CDR1 MNHEY and CDR2 SVGAGI. The CDR3 spans 12 residues. This CDR3 is CASSYGTSGTDF. Written as DNA, the CDR3 is TGTGCCAGCAGTTACGGGACTAGCGGGACGGACTTC.

The sample holds one count of this clone. The chain recombines TRBV5-1 with TRBJ2-7; a weak D match, TRBD2 (6 bases). Germline CDR1 reads SGHRS; CDR2 reads YFSETQ. Trimming stripped 0 bases from V and 2 bases from J, with 12 bases between. The CDR3 has 15 amino acids. The CDR3 sequence: CASSLAIGEAYEQYF. Here the CDR3 DNA reads TGCGCCAGCAGCTTGGCTATTGGGGAGGCCTACGAGCAGTACTTC.

The V and J genes are TRBV4-2 and TRBJ1-4, with D perhaps TRBD1 (5 bases). The CDR3 is made up of 15 amino acids. Trimming shortened V by 0 bases and J by 7 bases, and 12 bases separated the two germline ends. Germline-derived CDR1 and CDR2 are LGHNA and YNFKEQ. CDR3 nucleotide sequence: TGTGCCAGCAGCCAAGATAACAGGTCGGGTGAAAAACTGTTTTTT. It is translated as CASSQDNRSGEKLFF.

This clone was detected only a few times. The V call is TRBV5-6, the J call TRBJ1-1; D unresolved. CDR1 is SGHDT and CDR2 is YYEEEE in the germline V gene. CDR3 size: 13 residues. Trimming cost V 4 bases and J 0 bases, with 7 bases left between them. The CDR3 sequence: CASSPGLNTEAFF. CDR3 bases: TGTGCCAGCAGCCCAGGATTGAACACTGAAGCTTTCTTT.

The chain combines TRBV11-3 with TRBJ2-1; 7 bases fit TRBD2. The CDR3 is 13 amino acids. V was clipped by 0 bases and J by 15 bases; unmatched bases: 8. Germline CDR1 reads SGHNT; CDR2 reads YENEEA. The CDR3 region is CASSLESGGRRFF. In DNA, the CDR3 is TGTGCCAGCAGCTTAGAATCGGGCGGGAGACGGTTCTTC.

This chain links TRBV5-1 with TRBJ2-6; a weak D match, TRBD2 (5 bases). Germline assignment: CDR1 SGHRS and CDR2 YFSETQ. CDR3 size: 15 residues. The ends were cut back, 4 bases at V and 0 bases at J, with 8 bases in the middle. For the CDR3, the DNA is TGCGCCAGCAGCGAGGGAAGCTCTGGGGCCAACGTCCTGACTTTC. This gives the protein CASSEGSSGANVLTF.

This rearrangement joins TRBV28 to TRBJ1-3, with 11 bases lining up with TRBD1. J lost 1 base, V lost 2 bases, and 7 bases had no gene match. This CDR3 is built from 18 residues. From germline, CDR1 is MDHEN and CDR2 SYDVKM. CDR3 bases: TGTGCCAGCAGTTTAGTTTCGGGACAGGGGGAATCTGGAAACACCATATATTTT. Its protein product is CASSLVSGQGESGNTIYF.

The chain employs TRBV7-2 and TRBJ2-1, with TRBD1 identical over 10 bases. There are 18 residues in the CDR3. The J segment lost 3 bases and the V segment lost 5 bases, leaving 13 bases of the junction unmatched. Per germline, CDR1 SGHTA and CDR2 FQGNSA. The CDR3 reads CASSVGQGLQPGYNEQFF. Here the CDR3 DNA reads TGTGCCAGCAGCGTGGGACAGGGGCTACAACCTGGCTACAATGAGCAGTTCTTC.

V and J are TRBV5-6 and TRBJ2-3; no definite D call. Trimming shortened V by 0 bases and J by 3 bases, and 2 bases separated the two germline ends. The germline V gene encodes CDR1 SGHDT and CDR2 YYEEEE. This CDR3 has 12 amino acids. CDR3 sequence reads: CASSLATDTQYF. Here the CDR3 DNA reads TGTGCCAGCAGCTTGGCAACAGATACGCAGTATTTT.

The rearrangement links TRBV2 to TRBJ2-2; 14 bases line up with TRBD2. This CDR3 is built from 17 residues. CDR1 is SNHLY and CDR2 is FYNNEI in the germline V gene. The J segment lost 7 bases and the V segment lost 5 bases, leaving 9 bases of the junction unmatched. This chain's CDR3 is CASSTGTSGRRVGELFF. The DNA of the CDR3 is TGTGCCAGCAGTACAGGGACTAGCGGGAGAAGAGTCGGGGAGCTGTTTTTT.

This clone appeared once. The chain couples TRBV7-9 to TRBJ2-1, with 7 positions matching TRBD2. Germline CDR1 and CDR2: SEHNR and FQNEAQ (reference sequence). The CDR3 is 14 residues long. V lost 5 bases to trimming and J lost 6 bases; unmatched junction nucleotides: 7. CDR3 sequence: CASSTGLDPNEQFF. CDR3 DNA: TGTGCCAGCAGCACCGGACTAGACCCCAATGAGCAGTTCTTC.

On this clone: The germline gene is not matched at one end of the junction; a read error may be the cause. V usage is TRBV28 and J usage is TRBJ1-2; the match to TRBD1 covers 7 bases. Germline-derived CDR1 and CDR2 are MDHEN and SYDVKM. The CDR3 runs 9 residues. As DNA, the CDR3 is TGTGCCAGCTTCTCGCAGGGGGCCTTC. Its translation is CASFSQGAF.

V and J are TRBV7-2 and TRBJ2-1; 7 bases fit TRBD2. V lost 5 bases to trimming and J lost 8 bases; unmatched junction nucleotides: 9. The CDR3 has 14 amino acids. Germline loops: CDR1 SGHTA, CDR2 FQGNSA. This CDR3 is CASSGVGGVHEQFF. The CDR3 DNA follows: TGTGCCAGCAGCGGTGTGGGAGGGGTCCATGAGCAGTTCTTC.

The J gene is TRBJ2-3, the V gene TRBV18; TRBD1 agrees at 10 bases. Per germline, CDR1 KGHSH and CDR2 LQKENI. V shed 3 bases and J 6 bases; nucleotides not matched to a gene: 3. The CDR3 is made up of 14 amino acids. CDR3 nucleotides: TGTGCCAGCTCACCTCCGGGACAGGGGGATACGCAGTATTTT. It translates to CASSPPGQGDTQYF.

The chain has TRBV28 and TRBJ2-7; 10 bases line up with TRBD1. CDR3 length equals 14 residues. V was clipped by 6 bases and J by 1 base; unmatched bases: 3. Germline-derived CDR1 and CDR2 are MDHEN and SYDVKM. As DNA, the CDR3 is TGTGCCAGCAGCGGGACAGGGGAGTCCTACGAGCAGTACTTC. Translation: CASSGTGESYEQYF.

The chain carries TRBV7-9 and TRBJ2-2; D is possibly TRBD1 or TRBD2 (5 bases each). The germline V gene encodes CDR1 SEHNR and CDR2 FQNEAQ (reference sequence). There are 15 residues in the CDR3. Deletions cut 1 base from V and 5 bases from J, with 11 bases between. CDR3 DNA sequence: TGTGCCAGCAGCTTAGGAGGGGCCGCGACCGGGGAGCTGTTTTTT. It translates to CASSLGGAATGELFF. Together with reference TRBV7-9 and TRBJ2-2, the CDR3 gives the full variable domain: DTGVSQNPRHKITKRGQNVTFRCDPISEHNRLYWYRQTLGQGPEFLTYFQNEAQLEKSRLLSDRFSAERPKGSFSTLEIQRTEQGDSAMYLCASSLGGAATGELFFGEGSRLTVL.

This chain uses TRBV28 with TRBJ1-5; no clear D gene. Trimming removed 6 bases from V and 5 bases from J, with 14 bases in between. The CDR3 has 14 residues. Germline-derived CDR1 and CDR2 are MDHEN and SYDVKM. The CDR3 bases are TGTGCCAGCAGACCCGCTTCCCGATATCAGCCCCAGCATTTT. As protein: CASRPASRYQPQHF.

The genes are TRBV11-3 and TRBJ2-1; the match to TRBD2 covers 12 bases. Germline V gene sequence: CDR1 SGHNT, CDR2 YENEEA. Unmatched junction bases numbered 7, after V lost 0 bases and J lost 7 bases. CDR3 size: 17 residues. The CDR3 loop reads CASSLDPGLAGLNEQFF. CDR3 coding DNA: TGTGCCAGCAGCTTAGATCCCGGACTAGCGGGATTGAATGAGCAGTTCTTC.

V usage is TRBV28 and J usage is TRBJ1-4; 12 bases align to TRBD1. The CDR3 is made up of 15 amino acids. V lost 6 bases to trimming and J lost 5 bases; unmatched junction nucleotides: 4. Germline lookup yields CDR1 MDHEN and CDR2 SYDVKM. For the CDR3, the DNA is TGTGCCAGCAGGGGACAGGGGGCAGCCAATGAAAAACTGTTTTTT. Its protein is CASRGQGAANEKLFF.

The V call is TRBV27, the J call TRBJ1-2; D is unresolved. The CDR3 totals 14 residues. Germline assignment: CDR1 MNHEY and CDR2 SMNVEV (reference sequence). V was cut by 4 bases and J by 2 bases, with 11 bases left in between. The CDR3 bases are TGTGCCAGCAGTTCGGCAGATTCAAACTATGGCTACACCTTC. This gives the protein CASSSADSNYGYTF.

The chain links TRBV19 to TRBJ1-2; 7 nucleotides line up with TRBD1. The CDR3 is 15 residues long. Germline trimming cut 4 bases from V and 5 bases from J; bases unmatched to any gene: 10. Germline V lookup: CDR1 LNHDA, CDR2 SQIVND (reference sequence). In nucleotides, the CDR3 is TGTGCCAGTAGTAATGTGGGACAGCGAAATTATGGCTACACCTTC. It is translated as CASSNVGQRNYGYTF.

This clone has just one count. This CDR3 reads CASSELGASTDTQYF. The DNA of the CDR3 is TGCGCCAGCAGCGAGCTGGGAGCGAGCACAGATACGCAGTATTTT. This chain links TRBV5-1 with TRBJ2-3, with a weak D call TRBD2 (5 bases). This CDR3 contains 15 residues. Deletions cut 4 bases from V and 0 bases from J, with 12 bases between. Germline lookup yields CDR1 SGHRS and CDR2 YFSETQ.

The chain joins TRBV11-2 to TRBJ2-5; 7 bases match TRBD2. Germline V gene lookup returns CDR1 SGHAT and CDR2 FQNNGV. The CDR3 runs to 15 residues. V dropped 3 bases and J dropped 1; count of bases not matched to a gene: 5. This CDR3 reads CASSLAGALQETQYF. CDR3 coding DNA: TGTGCCAGCAGCTTGGCGGGAGCCCTCCAAGAGACCCAGTACTTC.